The present T cell receptor beta chain was sequenced within a study of T cells in pancreatic ductal adenocarcinoma. Worth noting for this clone: Its antigen is unidentified.

Using immunoSEQ multiplex PCR, the repertoire was profiled, and TCRdb retains in-frame clones only, with some absent. The table lists about 97,000 clones, over 90% of them singletons. No neoadjuvant therapy was given to the selected pancreatic ductal adenocarcinoma patients before their surgery. Findings of the study overall: Tumor-versus-blood clonality comparisons may be biased toward lower tumor diversity. Unique clonotypes were roughly 8-fold more numerous in blood than in tumor. No significant tumor-blood clonality difference; means were about 0.11 and 0.072.

This CDR3 is built from 12 residues. V was shortened by 0 bases and J by 6 bases, with 6 bases between the two germline ends. Germline V CDR1 and CDR2: SGHRS, YFSETQ. This sequence originates from a human donor with pancreatic ductal adenocarcinoma. The V and J genes are TRBV5-1 and TRBJ1-2; D is unclear. Sequencing used PBMCs. The CDR3 sequence is CASSLGLNGYTF. In DNA form, the CDR3 reads TGCGCCAGCAGCTTGGGTCTAAATGGCTACACCTTC.